This T cell receptor beta chain was retrieved from a study of early T cells in non-severe SARS-CoV-2 infection. Whole-study results and caveats: Database matching using VDJdb favored anti-spike CD8 responses, with private and CD4 specificities left missing.

The TCR library protocol attached unique molecular identifiers to the individual cDNA molecules. TCRdb reprocessed the 5' RACE reads with MiXCR, giving one entry per CDR3 protein. The sample has around 70,000 distinct CDR3 sequences; 12% are singletons. Germline assignment: CDR1 DFQATT and CDR2 SNEGSKA (reference sequence). V shed 3 bases and J shed 0 bases, with 9 bases lying between them. This CDR3 comprises 14 residues. This clonotype has a count of ten or more. What it recognizes is unknown. This TCR was sampled from an adult who was a healthcare worker with PCR-confirmed SARS-CoV-2 infection or an uninfected control (not recorded which). The chain carries TRBV20-1 and TRBJ2-1; TRBD2 is a possible D gene (6 bases). Input material: whole blood. The CDR3 sequence: CSASGGNSYNEQFF. The DNA of the CDR3 is TGCAGTGCTAGTGGCGGGAACTCCTACAATGAGCAGTTCTTC.